Included here is one TCR beta chain sequence, with context. Original processing methods: From reference gene primer amplification, estimates of nucleated cell counts were derived. Generated by immunoSEQ multiplex PCR, the TCRdb table keeps only in-frame clones and is missing some. That table is the source of V, J and clone size, and D and trimming were worked out from the DNA. The table has about 310,000 clones, approximately 87% seen once. One Seattle source followed patients from active infection through their disease course. This record comes from a study of blood T cell repertoires in COVID-19. About the study: Whether acute or convalescent, the COVID-19 samples came from the United States, Italy and Spain. Nucleic acid was either cDNA or gDNA, and it came from T cells, B-cell-depleted T cells, or PBMCs.

CDR3 length: 15 residues. This chain links TRBV21-1 with TRBJ2-5; TRBD1 was called by the table and not checked on the DNA. TRBV21-1 is shown as a pseudogene. Sequenced: peripheral blood. The source is a woman aged 25 to 39 with COVID-19, enrolled during active disease. The CDR3 spells CASSNRSHIQETQYF. In DNA form, the CDR3 reads TGTGCCAGCAGTAACAGAAGTCACATCCAAGAGACCCAGTACTTC.